The 4 T cell receptor beta chains reported below all come from one sample, sequenced in a study of technical replicates of blood from a handful of donors. Clones were sequenced by immunoSEQ multiplex PCR, and TCRdb holds only the in-frame ones, with some missing. The table records 40,000 to 55,000 clones, approximately 94% of them present only once. Sequencing was performed on T cells isolated from PBMCs. These receptors came from a human donor in good health.

The CDR3 reads CASSSRLGPTDTQYF. CDR3 DNA sequence: TGTGCCAGCAGCTCACGACTAGGCCCCACAGATACGCAGTATTTT. This sequence joins TRBV7-8 and TRBJ2-3; D is perhaps TRBD2 (6 bases). From germline, CDR1 is SGHVS and CDR2 FQNEAQ. This CDR3 is built from 15 residues. The V end was cut by 4 bases, the J end by 2 bases, with 13 bases between.

This sequence joins TRBV6-4 and TRBJ2-2, with D maybe TRBD2 (5 bases). Germline assignment: CDR1 MRHNA and CDR2 SNTAGT. V was trimmed by 5 bases and J by 7 bases, leaving 8 bases between them. The CDR3 spans 12 residues. The CDR3 region is CASSLEGGELFF. CDR3 DNA sequence: TGTGCCAGCAGTCTAGAGGGCGGGGAGCTGTTTTTT.

The rearrangement uses TRBV11-3 and TRBJ2-1, with 8 bases identical to TRBD2. This CDR3 comprises 14 residues. Trimming took 3 bases from V and 4 from J; bases not matched to a gene: 2. Germline V CDR1 and CDR2: SGHNT, YENEEA. Here the CDR3 DNA reads TGTGCCAGCAGCTTGGGACTAGTATACAATGAGCAGTTCTTC. Translated, it gives CASSLGLVYNEQFF.

The V gene is TRBV4-2, the J gene TRBJ1-2; a possible D gene is TRBD1 (6 bases). Germline CDR1 LGHNA, CDR2 YNFKEQ. This CDR3 has 14 residues. Trimming removed 1 base from V and 4 bases from J, with 10 bases in between. CDR3 nucleotides: TGTGCCAGCAGCCAAGGGACAGCCTTCTATGGCTACACCTTC. Amino acid sequence: CASSQGTAFYGYTF.